This record concerns one TCR beta chain sequence. What it binds is not known. TCRdb passed the RT-PCR reads through MiXCR, listing each CDR3 protein once. The sample shows around 760,000 distinct CDR3 sequences, approximately 14% of them seen only once. This sample was included in a study of response to subunit inactivated influenza vaccine. Study observations and caveats: New T cells are recruited in small numbers by each seasonal influenza vaccination, according to the authors' suggestion.

The sequence was obtained from a middle-aged man who received an inactivated influenza vaccine. The sequencing used PBMCs from blood, collected roughly 15 days before vaccination.

CDR3: CASSLVSGLLGKETQYF. CDR3 nucleotides: TGCGCCAGCAGCTTGGTATCGGGGCTACTTGGGAAAGAGACCCAGTACTTC. The chain carries TRBV5-1 and TRBJ2-5, with D possibly being TRBD1 or TRBD2 (5 bases each). Per germline, CDR1 SGHRS and CDR2 YFSETQ. V shed 0 bases and J shed 3 bases, with 18 bases lying between them. This CDR3 contains 17 residues.